This T cell receptor (beta chain) was obtained from a study of cytomegalovirus exposure and HLA in healthy donors. The PCR made use of 60 Vbeta and 13 Jbeta primers. Generated by immunoSEQ multiplex PCR, the TCRdb table keeps only in-frame clones and is missing some. Across 150,000 to 200,000 clones, the top ten clones capture over 1% of the sample. Of note for this clone: What it binds is unknown.

V lost 3 bases and J lost 5; bases outside the gene matches: 6. CDR1 and CDR2 (germline): SGHKS, YYEKEE (reference sequence). The CDR3 is made up of 15 amino acids. Study results and limitations: Most TCR beta V segments were productive about 90% or about 30% of the time in an earlier analysis.

Sequenced sample: PBMCs. The chain is built from TRBV5-5 and TRBJ2-5, with 11 nucleotides matching TRBD2. This clonotype originated in a woman aged 60-75 years in good health and CMV-seronegative. The CDR3 region is CASSYTSGRGETQYF. CDR3 sequence (DNA): TGTGCCAGCAGCTATACTAGCGGGAGAGGTGAGACCCAGTACTTC. The complete variable domain, with remaining parts taken from reference TRBV5-5 and TRBJ2-5, reads DAGVTQSPTHLIKTRGQQVTLRCSPISGHKSVSWYQQVLGQGPQFIFQYYEKEERGRGNFPDRFSARQFPNYSSELNVNALLLGDSALYLCASSYTSGRGETQYFGPGTRLLVL.